The clone carrying this T cell receptor beta chain was counted many times. Its antigen remains unidentified. The hyperthyroidism patients had all been newly diagnosed, and their disease duration was under 2 months. Their ages ranged from 18 to 65 years. Each diagnosis was grounded in clinical symptoms, serum thyroxine and TRAb, thyroid ultrasound, and orbital computed tomography. V was clipped by 0 bases and J by 0 bases, with 11 bases between them. Germline V CDR1 and CDR2: WSHSY, SAAADI. The CDR3 is 17 residues long. TCR beta CDR3 region amplification was performed from RNA transcripts. The HTBI primer set was used in a first-round RT-PCR of the TCR CDR3. MiXCR, run by TCRdb on the multiplex PCR reads, gives a single entry per CDR3 protein. The table includes approximately 560,000 distinct CDR3 sequences, less than 20% detected once. These data are taken from a study of T cells in Graves' hyperthyroidism and ophthalmopathy.

Study observations and caveats: The authors' 13 V-J model separated ophthalmopathy from stable hyperthyroidism. Blood samples included most of the expanded thyroid clonotypes exceeding 0.001.

The chain couples TRBV10-2 to TRBJ1-4; D unclear. This TCR was sampled from a woman under 40 with Graves' hyperthyroidism. The specimen was blood. The CDR3 bases are TGCGCCAGCAGTGAGTCTTTTCTCTCTGCAACTAATGAAAAACTGTTTTTT. Its translation is CASSESFLSATNEKLFF.